These 23 T cell receptor beta chains came from one sample sequenced in a study of T-cell reconstitution after alpha-beta-depleted transplantation in children. Unique molecular identifiers were incorporated into the prepared TCRbeta library. TCRdb fed the PCR reads into MiXCR, producing one record per CDR3 protein. Here the sample spans hundreds of thousands of distinct CDR3 sequences, roughly 23% being singletons. The starting material was PBMCs, mostly from graft donor cells, obtained 360 days after TCRalphabeta/CD19-depleted stem cell transplant. These receptors were taken from a boy less than two years old who had a stem cell transplant for acute myeloid leukemia, so the T cells may come from the graft donor.

This clonotype was seen at least ten times. The chain's CDR3 is CASSYTVNEQFF. CDR3 in DNA: TGTGCCAGCAGCTACACTGTCAATGAGCAGTTCTTC. The chain links TRBV7-2 to TRBJ2-1; D is unresolved. The CDR3 has 12 amino acids. The germline V and J ends were trimmed by 4 bases and 6 bases, with 7 bases remaining between them. Germline V lookup: CDR1 SGHTA, CDR2 FQGNSA.

The chain is built from TRBV5-1 and TRBJ2-3; D not certain. V dropped 1 base and J dropped 4 bases, with 16 bases sitting between them. Germline values: CDR1 SGHRS, CDR2 YFSETQ. CDR3 length: 16 amino acids. CDR3 sequence reads: CASSLPTYTLADTQYF. CDR3 DNA: TGCGCCAGCAGCTTGCCGACATATACCCTCGCAGATACGCAGTATTTT. Based on the CDR3 plus reference TRBV5-1 and TRBJ2-3, the full variable domain is KAGVTQTPRYLIKTRGQQVTLSCSPISGHRSVSWYQQTPGQGLQFLFEYFSETQRNKGNFPGRFSGRQFSNSRSEMNVSTLELGDSALYLCASSLPTYTLADTQYFGPGTRLTVL.

The rearrangement links TRBV20-1 to TRBJ2-3; the match to TRBD2 covers 14 bases. After removal of 6 bases from V and 1 base from J, the junction contained 9 bases not matched to a gene. The CDR3 runs to 17 residues. Germline V lookup: CDR1 DFQATT, CDR2 SNEGSKA (reference sequence). In DNA, the CDR3 is TGCAGTGCCTCCAGACTAGCGGGGGGGCTGGGCACAGATACGCAGTATTTT. Translating it yields CSASRLAGGLGTDTQYF.

The chain uses TRBV10-2 and TRBJ2-1; a possible D gene is TRBD2 (6 bases). This CDR3 spans 14 amino acids. The germline gives CDR1 WSHSY, CDR2 SAAADI. V was cut by 3 bases and J by 7 bases, with 13 bases left in between. The CDR3 nucleotides read TGCGCCAGCAGTGACCTGCCCGGGGGTAATGAGCAGTTCTTC. This encodes CASSDLPGGNEQFF.

This clonotype was recorded at least ten times. The CDR3 reads CASSPVISYNEQFF. DNA for the CDR3: TGTGCCAGCTCACCAGTCATCTCCTACAATGAGCAGTTCTTC. This sequence joins TRBV18 and TRBJ2-1, with D hard to call. V lost 2 bases, J lost 0 bases, and 5 bases lay in between. The CDR3 is 14 residues long. From germline, CDR1 is KGHSH and CDR2 LQKENI.

The chain employs TRBV7-2 and TRBJ2-7; TRBD1 matches at 10 bases. This CDR3 contains 14 residues. Germline-derived CDR1 and CDR2 are SGHTA and FQGNSA. V lost 3 bases and J lost 6; bases outside the gene matches: 5. The CDR3 here is CASSFGDRGSEQYF. The CDR3 nucleotides read TGTGCCAGCAGCTTTGGGGACAGGGGAAGCGAGCAGTACTTC.

This clonotype was picked up a small number of times. The J gene is TRBJ2-4, the V gene TRBV6-1, with D unclear. The V gene's germline CDR1 is MNHNS and CDR2 SASEGT. This CDR3 region has 15 residues. Trimming removed 8 bases at V and 0 bases at J, with 14 bases between. Here the CDR3 reads CASSRTDLAKNIQYF. In DNA, the CDR3 is TGTGCCAGCTCCCGGACGGACCTAGCCAAAAACATTCAGTACTTC.

Only a few counts were recorded for this clonotype. The gene calls are TRBV20-1 and TRBJ1-6; D unclear. Per germline, CDR1 DFQATT and CDR2 SNEGSKA (reference sequence). The CDR3 consists of 13 residues. Trimming took 6 bases from V and 9 from J, leaving 15 bases between them. CDR3 nucleotide sequence: TGCAGTGCCCGGACCCATAGTAGTTCACCCCTCCACTTT. Its protein product is CSARTHSSSPLHF.

Only a few counts were recorded for this clonotype. The V and J genes are TRBV20-1 and TRBJ2-3; D may correspond to TRBD1 or TRBD2 (6 bases each). Germline CDR1 and CDR2: DFQATT and SNEGSKA (reference sequence). V was cut by 6 bases and J by 5 bases, with 27 bases left in between. The CDR3 length is 17 residues. In DNA, the CDR3 is TGCAGTGCCCGTAGTCCTGGGGGGCTAGCCCACTTAGATACGCAGTATTTT. It encodes CSARSPGGLAHLDTQYF.

The chain carries TRBV7-9 and TRBJ2-1, with 7 bases lining up with TRBD1. The germline gives CDR1 SEHNR, CDR2 FQNEAQ (reference sequence). The CDR3 totals 15 residues. J was trimmed by 5 bases and V by 5 bases; bases with no gene match: 9. Here the CDR3 DNA reads TGTGCCAGCAGCGATCCGGGACAGAACAACAATGAGCAGTTCTTC. Translated, it gives CASSDPGQNNNEQFF.

This sequence joins TRBV6-5 and TRBJ2-5; 9 bases fit TRBD1. This CDR3 comprises 14 residues. From germline, CDR1 is MNHEY and CDR2 SVGAGI. Unmatched junction bases numbered 6, after V lost 8 bases and J lost 2 bases. CDR3 residues: CASGYRGPQETQYF. The CDR3 region has the DNA TGTGCCAGCGGGTACAGGGGGCCTCAAGAGACCCAGTACTTC.

This clonotype was detected only a few times. V usage is TRBV7-2 and J usage is TRBJ2-4; no reliable D call. V was clipped by 1 base and J by 6 bases, with 4 bases between them. CDR1 SGHTA and CDR2 FQGNSA come from the germline V gene. This CDR3 is built from 12 residues. CDR3 sequence: CASSLGANIQYF. The CDR3 DNA reads as TGTGCCAGCAGCTTAGGGGCAAACATTCAGTACTTC.

The chain combines TRBV6-1 with TRBJ1-1; TRBD1 matches 7 bases. This CDR3 spans 16 amino acids. Germline CDR1 reads MNHNS; CDR2 reads SASEGT. Trimming cost V 5 bases and J 4 bases; bases outside gene matches: 13. CDR3 loop: CASSLLRQGEGTEAFF. The CDR3 region has the DNA TGTGCCAGCAGTCTCCTCCGGCAGGGGGAGGGCACTGAAGCTTTCTTT.

This clonotype came up a few times. The chain combines TRBV15 with TRBJ1-5; D is possibly TRBD1 (6 bases). The CDR3 contains 15 residues. The ends were cut back, 5 bases at V and 2 bases at J, with 13 bases in the middle. CDR1 is LNHNV, CDR2 YYDKDF, per germline (reference sequence). Here the CDR3 reads CATSLGRGGNQPQHF. In nucleotides, the CDR3 is TGTGCCACCAGCTTAGGGAGGGGGGGCAATCAGCCCCAGCATTTT.

The chain has TRBV12-3 or TRBV12-4 and TRBJ2-1; D may be TRBD1 (5 bases). This CDR3 spans 14 amino acids. Trimming took 7 bases from V and 7 from J, leaving 17 bases between them. The CDR3 DNA reads as TGTGCCAGCATCCCAGCAGGGATGTTTAATGAGCAGTTCTTC. Translating gives CASIPAGMFNEQFF.

V and J are TRBV5-1 and TRBJ2-1; a possible D gene is TRBD1 (6 bases). With 2 bases removed from V and 2 bases from J, the gap between germline ends came to 14 bases. CDR1 SGHRS and CDR2 YFSETQ come from the germline V gene. This CDR3 comprises 16 residues. The CDR3 DNA reads TGCGCCAGCAGCTTTAGGGGGTGGAGGCCCTACAATGAGCAGTTCTTC. Its protein product is CASSFRGWRPYNEQFF. The entire variable domain, with the rest obtained from reference TRBV5-1 and TRBJ2-1, is as follows: KAGVTQTPRYLIKTRGQQVTLSCSPISGHRSVSWYQQTPGQGLQFLFEYFSETQRNKGNFPGRFSGRQFSNSRSEMNVSTLELGDSALYLCASSFRGWRPYNEQFFGPGTRLTVL.

The table lists this clonotype with a count of one. V gene TRBV10-3 combines with J gene TRBJ2-3; TRBD2 is a possible D gene (5 bases). Between the trimmed V and J ends, which lost 8 bases and 6 bases, there was a span of 18 bases. This CDR3 is built from 14 residues. Germline assignment: CDR1 ENHRY and CDR2 SYGVKD. The CDR3: CAIGTRNSGDTQYF. In DNA, the CDR3 is TGTGCCATCGGAACTAGAAATTCTGGGGATACGCAGTATTTT.

The CDR3 is CAISESRQGGEQYV. The DNA for the CDR3 is TGTGCCATCAGTGAGTCGAGGCAGGGAGGGGAGCAGTACGTC. The gene calls are TRBV10-3 and TRBJ2-7; 7 bases are shared with TRBD2. After removal of 0 bases from V and 7 bases from J, the junction contained 6 bases not matched to a gene. Per germline, CDR1 ENHRY and CDR2 SYGVKD. The CDR3 covers 14 residues.

V gene TRBV6-2 or TRBV6-3 combines with J gene TRBJ2-1; TRBD2 agrees at 11 bases. Germline loops: CDR1 MNHEY, CDR2 SVGEGT. V shed 5 bases and J 2 bases; nucleotides not matched to a gene: 5. This CDR3 comprises 16 residues. For the CDR3, the DNA is TGTGCCAGCAGTACCCGGACTAGCGGGCCCTACAATGAGCAGTTCTTC. This translates into CASSTRTSGPYNEQFF.

The sample holds a few counts of this clonotype. J is TRBJ2-3 and V is TRBV20-1; TRBD2 agrees at 8 bases. Unmatched junction bases numbered 2, after V lost 5 bases and J lost 1 base. The CDR3 is 13 residues long. The germline V gene encodes CDR1 DFQATT and CDR2 SNEGSKA (reference sequence). The CDR3 DNA reads as TGCAGTGCTCTACTAGCGGGCACAGATACGCAGTATTTT. Its translation: CSALLAGTDTQYF.

This clonotype has more than one count but fewer than ten. The rearrangement joins TRBV12-3 or TRBV12-4 to TRBJ2-7, with unresolved D. The CDR3 contains 13 residues. V lost 5 bases, J lost 3 bases, and 11 bases lay in between. The CDR3 region is CASSPGRFYEQYF. DNA for the CDR3: TGTGCCAGCAGTCCCGGACGGTTCTACGAGCAGTACTTC.

This clonotype has more than one count but fewer than ten. The rearrangement links TRBV12-3 or TRBV12-4 to TRBJ1-1; 7 bases are shared with TRBD1. The CDR3 contains 14 residues. The trim removed 3 bases at V and 6 bases at J, leaving 7 bases unmatched. The CDR3 spells CASSFMTGSPEAFF. In nucleotides, the CDR3 is TGTGCCAGCAGTTTCATGACAGGGTCACCTGAAGCTTTCTTT.

CDR3 nucleotides: TGTGCCAGCAGCGATACTAGCTTTTGGGCAGATACGCAGTATTTT. Translated: CASSDTSFWADTQYF. The V call is TRBV7-8, the J call TRBJ2-3; D may be TRBD2 (6 bases). In germline, CDR1 is SGHVS, CDR2 FQNEAQ. This CDR3 spans 15 amino acids. With 5 bases removed from V and 4 bases from J, the gap between germline ends came to 16 bases.